This TCR beta chain stems from a study of T cell repertoires in cytomegalovirus infection (dated by TCRdb to the late 2010s). Background for the entire study: Alongside well-studied HLA-B-restricted epitopes, the peptide stimulations were aimed at recently identified HLA-C-restricted CMV epitopes, whose presentation resists viral immunomodulation. Donor HLA type was relevant to the analysis, as public TCR beta signatures indicated carriage of CMV infection together with the matching HLA type.

The instrument given in TCRdb is Illumina HiSeq 1500. TCRdb trimmed public reads at Q25 via fastp, called clones via MiXCR and kept in-frame beta chains. Merged by CDR3 protein, the rows form single entries marked with the most common genes and DNA. The sample table records under 450,000 distinct CDR3 sequences; approximately 30% of these occur just once. Together, the top ten hold approximately 12% of the sample. The germline V gene (reference sequence) yields MNHNY for CDR1 and SVGAGI for CDR2. The trim is 4 bases for V and 6 bases for J, with a gap of 3 bases between the germline ends. From its cysteine to its phenylalanine, the CDR3 spans 10 amino acids. The CDR3 DNA has 30 bases and is translated from base 1. Comments on this clonotype: Which antigen it targets is not known. No much larger clone exists at a distance of one base, and base qualities are not known.

The treatment or condition label here, explained by the study, means: in vitro stimulation with specific CMV peptide epitopes to enrich CMV-specific T cells. Summary of the overall study and its limitations: In both this cohort and an independent roughly 350-donor cohort, the cumulative frequency of public TCR beta family members distinguished carriers of CMV infection plus the relevant HLA type. The ex vivo response was dominated by HLA-C-restricted CMV-specific TCR beta clonotypes, which also provided the single most frequent clonotype in two of eight donors.

The chain was built from TRBV6-6 and TRBJ1-2, with no reliable assignment of the D segment. The starting material was cultured PBMCs, obtained from culture after CMV antigen stimulation. The TCR comes from a human donor in good health (CMV status not recorded). Some clones in this sample may be carry-over from other donors' samples. The CDR3 sequence is CASSLNGYTF. The DNA reads TGTGCCAGCAGTTTAAATGGCTACACCTTC.